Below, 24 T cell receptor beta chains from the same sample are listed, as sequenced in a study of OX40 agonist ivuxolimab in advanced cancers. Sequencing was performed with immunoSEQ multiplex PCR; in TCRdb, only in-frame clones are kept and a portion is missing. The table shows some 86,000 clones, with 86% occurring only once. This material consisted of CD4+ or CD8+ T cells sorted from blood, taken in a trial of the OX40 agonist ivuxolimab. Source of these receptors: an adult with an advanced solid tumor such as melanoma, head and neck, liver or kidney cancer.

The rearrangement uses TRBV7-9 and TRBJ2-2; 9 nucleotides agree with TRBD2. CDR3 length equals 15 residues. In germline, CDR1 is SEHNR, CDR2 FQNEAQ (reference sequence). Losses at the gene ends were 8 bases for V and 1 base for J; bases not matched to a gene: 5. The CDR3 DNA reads TGTGCCAGCCTTGGGCGGGAGGGGAACACCGGGGAGCTGTTTTTT. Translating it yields CASLGREGNTGELFF.

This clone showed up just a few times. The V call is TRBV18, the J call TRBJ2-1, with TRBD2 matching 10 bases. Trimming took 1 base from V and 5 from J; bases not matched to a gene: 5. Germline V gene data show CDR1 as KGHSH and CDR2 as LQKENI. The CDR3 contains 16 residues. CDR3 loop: CASSPLTSGANNEQFF. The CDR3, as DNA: TGTGCCAGCTCACCACTAACTAGCGGGGCCAACAATGAGCAGTTCTTC. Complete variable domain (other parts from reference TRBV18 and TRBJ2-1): NAGVMQNPRHLVRRRGQEARLRCSPMKGHSHVYWYRQLPEEGLKFMVYLQKENIIDESGMPKERFSAEFPKEGPSILRIQQVVRGDSAAYFCASSPLTSGANNEQFFGPGTRLTVL.

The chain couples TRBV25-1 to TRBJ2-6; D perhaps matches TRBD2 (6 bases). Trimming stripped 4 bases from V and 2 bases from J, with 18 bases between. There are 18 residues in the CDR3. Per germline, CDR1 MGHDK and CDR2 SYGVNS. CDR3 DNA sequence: TGTGCCAGCAGTGTTCTGAGGAGGGTAAAACCTGGGGCCAACGTCCTGACTTTC. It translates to CASSVLRRVKPGANVLTF.

The CDR3 nucleotides are TGTGCCAGTAGTATAGGGACAGCGTCTAGCACAGATACGCAGTATTTT. Its translation is CASSIGTASSTDTQYF. This rearrangement joins TRBV19 to TRBJ2-3, with a possible D match to TRBD1 (6 bases). The ends were cut back, 1 base at V and 0 bases at J, with 11 bases in the middle. The CDR3 runs to 16 residues. Germline V gene sequence: CDR1 LNHDA, CDR2 SQIVND (reference sequence).

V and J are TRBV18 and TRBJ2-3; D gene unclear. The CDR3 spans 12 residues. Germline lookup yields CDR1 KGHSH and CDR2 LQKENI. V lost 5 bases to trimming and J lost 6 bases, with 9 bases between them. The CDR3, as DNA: TGTGCCAGCTCAGGAGTCGGTGATACGCAGTATTTT. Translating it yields CASSGVGDTQYF.

Here the CDR3 DNA reads TGTGCCAGCAGTTACGCCGGGACAGGGGGCGAAAAACTGTTTTTT. This gives the protein CASSYAGTGGEKLFF. The gene calls are TRBV6-5 and TRBJ1-4; the match to TRBD1 covers 12 bases. Trimming took 2 bases from V and 8 from J; bases not matched to a gene: 3. The CDR3 is made up of 15 amino acids. The germline gives CDR1 MNHEY, CDR2 SVGAGI.

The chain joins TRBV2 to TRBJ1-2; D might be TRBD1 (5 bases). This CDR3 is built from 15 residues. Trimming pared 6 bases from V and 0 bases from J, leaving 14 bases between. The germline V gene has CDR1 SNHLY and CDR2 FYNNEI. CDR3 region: CASRGQGLANYGYTF. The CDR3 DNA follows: TGTGCCAGCAGGGGCCAGGGACTAGCTAACTATGGCTACACCTTC.

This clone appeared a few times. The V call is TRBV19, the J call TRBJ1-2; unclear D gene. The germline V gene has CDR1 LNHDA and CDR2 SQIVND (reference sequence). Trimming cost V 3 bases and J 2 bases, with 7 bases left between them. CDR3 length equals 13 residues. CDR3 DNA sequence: TGTGCCAGTAGTATGGGAGGGAACTATGGCTACACCTTC. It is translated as CASSMGGNYGYTF.

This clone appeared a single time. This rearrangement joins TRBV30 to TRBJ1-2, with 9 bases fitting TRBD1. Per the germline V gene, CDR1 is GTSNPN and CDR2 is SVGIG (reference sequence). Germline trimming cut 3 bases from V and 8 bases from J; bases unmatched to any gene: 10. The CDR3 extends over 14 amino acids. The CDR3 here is CAWSKLGQGFGYTF. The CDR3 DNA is TGTGCCTGGAGCAAATTGGGACAGGGATTCGGCTACACCTTC.

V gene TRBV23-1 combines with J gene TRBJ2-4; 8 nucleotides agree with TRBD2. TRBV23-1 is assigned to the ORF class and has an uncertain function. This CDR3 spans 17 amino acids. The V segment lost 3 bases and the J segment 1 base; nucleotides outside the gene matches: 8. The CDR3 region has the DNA TGCGCCAGCAGTCACTCGGTAGCGGGGCTGGCCAAAAACATTCAGTACTTC. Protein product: CASSHSVAGLAKNIQYF.

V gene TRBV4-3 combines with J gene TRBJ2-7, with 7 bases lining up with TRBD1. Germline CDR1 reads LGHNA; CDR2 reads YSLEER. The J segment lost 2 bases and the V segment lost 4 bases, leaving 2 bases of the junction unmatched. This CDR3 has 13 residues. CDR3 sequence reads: CASSRDRAYEQYF. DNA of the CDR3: TGCGCCAGCAGCCGGGACAGAGCCTACGAGCAGTACTTC.

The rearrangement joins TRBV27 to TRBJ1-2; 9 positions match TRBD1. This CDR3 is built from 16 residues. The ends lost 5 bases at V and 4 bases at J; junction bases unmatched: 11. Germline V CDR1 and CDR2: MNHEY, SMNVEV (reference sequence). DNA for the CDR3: TGTGCCAGCAGTCCGTCCCGGGACAGGGCTCGCTATGGCTACACCTTC. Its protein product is CASSPSRDRARYGYTF.

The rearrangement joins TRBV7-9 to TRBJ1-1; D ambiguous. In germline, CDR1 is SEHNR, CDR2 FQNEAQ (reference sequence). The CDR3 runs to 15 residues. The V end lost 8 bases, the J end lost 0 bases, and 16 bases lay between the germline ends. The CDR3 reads CASAAGAGLNTEAFF. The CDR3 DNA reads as TGTGCCAGCGCCGCTGGAGCAGGCCTGAACACTGAAGCTTTCTTT.

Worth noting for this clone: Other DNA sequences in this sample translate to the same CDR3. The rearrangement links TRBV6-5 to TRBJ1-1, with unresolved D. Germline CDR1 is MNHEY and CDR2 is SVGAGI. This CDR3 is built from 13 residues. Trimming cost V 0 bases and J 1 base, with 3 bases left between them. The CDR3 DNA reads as TGTGCCAGCAGTTACTCTTCGAACACTGAAGCTTTCTTT. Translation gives CASSYSSNTEAFF.

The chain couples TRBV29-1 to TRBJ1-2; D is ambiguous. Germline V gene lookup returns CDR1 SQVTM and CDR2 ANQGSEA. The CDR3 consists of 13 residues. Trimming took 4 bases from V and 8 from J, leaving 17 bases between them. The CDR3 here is CSVVGPGFYGYTF. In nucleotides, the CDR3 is TGCAGCGTTGTCGGGCCGGGTTTCTACGGCTACACCTTC.

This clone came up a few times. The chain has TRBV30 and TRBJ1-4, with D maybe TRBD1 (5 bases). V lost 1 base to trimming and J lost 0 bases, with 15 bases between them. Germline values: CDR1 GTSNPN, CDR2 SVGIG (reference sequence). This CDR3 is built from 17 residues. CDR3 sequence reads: CAWSEAGLRATNEKLFF. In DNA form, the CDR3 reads TGTGCCTGGAGTGAAGCAGGGTTGAGGGCAACTAATGAAAAACTGTTTTTT.

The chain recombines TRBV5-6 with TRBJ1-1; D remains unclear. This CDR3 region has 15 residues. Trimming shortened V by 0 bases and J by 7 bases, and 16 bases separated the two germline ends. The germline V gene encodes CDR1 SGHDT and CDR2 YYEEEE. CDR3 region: CASSLGSQPNHEAFF. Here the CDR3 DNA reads TGTGCCAGCAGCTTGGGTAGCCAGCCGAATCATGAAGCTTTCTTT. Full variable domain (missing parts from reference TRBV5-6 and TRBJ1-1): DAGVTQSPTHLIKTRGQQVTLRCSPKSGHDTVSWYQQALGQGPQFIFQYYEEEERQRGNFPDRFSGHQFPNYSSELNVNALLLGDSALYLCASSLGSQPNHEAFFGQGTRLTVV.

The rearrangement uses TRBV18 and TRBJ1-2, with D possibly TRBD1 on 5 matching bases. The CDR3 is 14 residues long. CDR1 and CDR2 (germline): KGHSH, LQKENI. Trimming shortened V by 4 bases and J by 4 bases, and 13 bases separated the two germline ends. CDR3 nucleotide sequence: TGTGCCAGCTCACGAGGGGAGGAAGGCTATGGCTACACCTTC. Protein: CASSRGEEGYGYTF.

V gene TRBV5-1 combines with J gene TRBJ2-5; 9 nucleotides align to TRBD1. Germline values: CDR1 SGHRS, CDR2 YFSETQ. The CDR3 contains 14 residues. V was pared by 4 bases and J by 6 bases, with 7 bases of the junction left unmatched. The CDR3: CASSPGTGIKTQYF. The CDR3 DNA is TGCGCCAGCAGCCCCGGGACAGGGATTAAGACCCAGTACTTC.

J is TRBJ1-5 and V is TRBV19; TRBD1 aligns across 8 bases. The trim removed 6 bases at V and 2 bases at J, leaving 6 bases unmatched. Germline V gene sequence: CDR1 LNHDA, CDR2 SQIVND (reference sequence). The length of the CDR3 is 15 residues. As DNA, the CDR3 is TGTGCCAGTAGAATTGACAGGGGTGGCAATCAGCCCCAGCATTTT. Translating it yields CASRIDRGGNQPQHF.

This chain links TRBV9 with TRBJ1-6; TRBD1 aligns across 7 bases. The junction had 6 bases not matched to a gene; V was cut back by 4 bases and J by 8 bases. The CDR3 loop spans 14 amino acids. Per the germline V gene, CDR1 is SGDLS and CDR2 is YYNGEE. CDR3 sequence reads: CASSPRQGDSPLHF. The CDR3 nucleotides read TGTGCCAGCAGCCCCAGACAGGGAGATTCACCCCTCCACTTT.

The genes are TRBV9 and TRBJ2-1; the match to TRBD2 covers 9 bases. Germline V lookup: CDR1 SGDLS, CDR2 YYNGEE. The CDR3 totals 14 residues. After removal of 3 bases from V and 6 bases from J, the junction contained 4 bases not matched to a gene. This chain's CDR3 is CASSGPGLANEQFF. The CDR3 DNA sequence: TGTGCCAGCAGCGGTCCGGGACTAGCCAATGAGCAGTTCTTC.

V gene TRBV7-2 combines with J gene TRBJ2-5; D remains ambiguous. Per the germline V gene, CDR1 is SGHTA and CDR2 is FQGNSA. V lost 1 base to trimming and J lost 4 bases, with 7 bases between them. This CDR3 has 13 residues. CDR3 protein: CASSLGGTETQYF. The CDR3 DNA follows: TGTGCCAGCAGCTTAGGGGGAACAGAGACCCAGTACTTC.

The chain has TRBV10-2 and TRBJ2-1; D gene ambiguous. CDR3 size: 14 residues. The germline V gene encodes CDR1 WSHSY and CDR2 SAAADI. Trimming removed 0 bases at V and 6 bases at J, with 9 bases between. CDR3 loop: CASSESRRTNEQFF. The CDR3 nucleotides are TGCGCCAGCAGTGAGTCGAGGCGGACCAATGAGCAGTTCTTC.